What follows are 14 T cell receptor beta chains derived from one specimen sequenced in a study of CD8+CD57+ T cells in acquired aplastic anemia. Both TCR beta VDJ combination and CDR3 sequence profiling were carried out. Genomic DNA was the template for this profiling. Each CDR3 protein gets one entry after TCRdb re-called the reads with MiXCR. In the table there are 200,000 to 250,000 distinct CDR3 sequences, approximately 35% of which are singletons. The sequencing sample was made of sorted CD4+, CD8+, or CD8+CD57+ T cells (not recorded which) from PBMCs. The origin of the receptors is a human donor in good health, serving as a control.

The DNA for the CDR3 is TGTGCCTGGAGTGGACCCGGGGGCAATCAGCCCCAGCATTTT. As protein: CAWSGPGGNQPQHF. The V and J genes are TRBV30 and TRBJ1-5, with D hard to call. The CDR3 has 14 amino acids. V was pared by 1 base and J by 2 bases, with 9 bases between. Germline V gives CDR1 GTSNPN, CDR2 SVGIG (reference sequence).

This chain's CDR3 is CATSNPLQEYNEKLFF. The DNA of the CDR3 is TGTGCCACCAGCAACCCCCTGCAGGAGTATAATGAAAAACTGTTTTTT. This sequence joins TRBV15 and TRBJ1-4; the D is unclear. This CDR3 is built from 16 residues. Germline values: CDR1 LNHNV, CDR2 YYDKDF (reference sequence). V dropped 4 bases and J dropped 4 bases, with 16 bases sitting between them.

In this sample, this clonotype turned up a few times. The chain carries TRBV20-1 and TRBJ2-1; 11 nucleotides agree with TRBD2. Germline V gene lookup returns CDR1 DFQATT and CDR2 SNEGSKA (reference sequence). The CDR3 is made up of 18 amino acids. J gave up 4 bases and V 0 bases, and 11 bases lay outside the gene matches. CDR3 protein: CSARDLASGGLSYNEQFF. CDR3 DNA sequence: TGCAGTGCTAGAGATCTGGCTAGCGGGGGGCTTTCATACAATGAGCAGTTCTTC.

This clonotype appeared a few times. Given a much more abundant clone one base away, this may be a read error. This chain joins TRBV5-1 and TRBJ1-2; D is uncertain. CDR1 and CDR2 from the germline V gene are SGHRS and YFSETQ. CDR3 length: 14 amino acids. V lost 0 bases, J lost 3 bases, and 9 bases lay in between. This CDR3 is CASSLGGSYYGYTF. In DNA form, the CDR3 reads TGCGCCAGCAGCTTGGGGGGATCGTACTATGGCTACACCTTC.

The rearrangement links TRBV29-1 to TRBJ2-7; D is tentatively TRBD1 or TRBD2 (5 bases each). The CDR3 runs 13 residues. Trimming stripped 6 bases from V and 1 base from J, with 13 bases between. CDR1 and CDR2 (germline): SQVTM, ANQGSEA. CDR3 coding DNA: TGCAGCGTGCTACTTGGGGGATCCTACGAGCAGTACTTC. Amino acid sequence: CSVLLGGSYEQYF.

This clonotype showed up just a few times. The chain links TRBV5-1 to TRBJ2-4, with no clear D. This CDR3 is 12 amino acids long. Germline CDR1 SGHRS, CDR2 YFSETQ. V lost 6 bases to trimming and J lost 0 bases, with 4 bases between them. CDR3 in amino acids: CASKGAKNIQYF. DNA for the CDR3: TGCGCCAGCAAAGGAGCCAAAAACATTCAGTACTTC.

The J gene is TRBJ2-7, the V gene TRBV2, with TRBD1 as a possible D gene (5 bases). V shed 6 bases and J shed 4 bases, with 10 bases lying between them. Germline V gives CDR1 SNHLY, CDR2 FYNNEI. The CDR3 runs 12 residues. The CDR3 DNA reads TGTGCCAGCAGAGATAGACAGTACGAGCAGTACTTC. Translated, it gives CASRDRQYEQYF.

This clonotype was recorded at least ten times. V is TRBV9 and J is TRBJ1-2; D unresolved. Germline V lookup: CDR1 SGDLS, CDR2 YYNGEE. This CDR3 is built from 17 residues. Trimming left V 3 bases short and J 2 bases short, with 20 bases between. Written as DNA, the CDR3 is TGTGCCAGCAGCGACCCCGAGGAGAACAGCTACAACTATGGCTACACCTTC. It is translated as CASSDPEENSYNYGYTF.

Ten or more counts support this clonotype. The rearrangement joins TRBV19 to TRBJ2-5; either TRBD1 or TRBD2 may fit D (5 bases each). The germline gives CDR1 LNHDA, CDR2 SQIVND (reference sequence). The ends were cut back, 4 bases at V and 5 bases at J, with 11 bases in the middle. This CDR3 is 13 amino acids long. CDR3 amino acids: CASSRLGTETQYF. CDR3 nucleotides: TGTGCCAGTAGTAGGCTAGGGACGGAGACCCAGTACTTC.

The chain has TRBV5-1 and TRBJ1-1; 9 bases fit TRBD1. This CDR3 has 13 residues. CDR1 is SGHRS and CDR2 is YFSETQ in the germline V gene. Unmatched junction bases numbered 6, after V lost 7 bases and J lost 5 bases. This CDR3 is CASAGQGLTEAFF. The CDR3 DNA sequence: TGCGCCAGCGCTGGACAGGGGCTTACTGAAGCTTTCTTT. The variable domain in full, with the rest retrieved from reference TRBV5-1 and TRBJ1-1, is KAGVTQTPRYLIKTRGQQVTLSCSPISGHRSVSWYQQTPGQGLQFLFEYFSETQRNKGNFPGRFSGRQFSNSRSEMNVSTLELGDSALYLCASAGQGLTEAFFGQGTRLTVV.

This clonotype was seen ten or more times. This chain uses TRBV9 with TRBJ2-7; D might be TRBD2 (6 bases). The germline gives CDR1 SGDLS, CDR2 YYNGEE. The CDR3 is 14 amino acids. V was clipped by 4 bases and J by 6 bases, with 17 bases between them. CDR3 sequence reads: CASSSQDYASEQYF. In DNA, the CDR3 is TGTGCCAGCAGCTCCCAGGACTATGCGAGCGAGCAGTACTTC.

This clonotype was recorded at least ten times. The chain recombines TRBV10-2 with TRBJ2-7, with D maybe TRBD2 (5 bases). Germline CDR1 reads WSHSY; CDR2 reads SAAADI. This CDR3 contains 16 residues. V lost 0 bases to trimming and J lost 3 bases, with 15 bases between them. CDR3 sequence (DNA): TGCGCCAGCAGTGAGTCGAACCCGAGGGCCAGCTACGAGCAGTACTTC. Translating gives CASSESNPRASYEQYF.

This sequence joins TRBV9 and TRBJ2-5, with a possible D match to TRBD1 (6 bases). CDR1 and CDR2 (germline): SGDLS, YYNGEE. V lost 2 bases to trimming and J lost 4 bases, with 9 bases between them. CDR3 length equals 13 residues. The CDR3 is CASSVWGRETQYF. CDR3 sequence (DNA): TGTGCCAGCAGCGTTTGGGGGCGAGAGACCCAGTACTTC.

V is TRBV6-1 and J is TRBJ1-1; no reliable D call. Trimming removed 3 bases at V and 3 bases at J, with 17 bases between. Germline V lookup: CDR1 MNHNS, CDR2 SASEGT. CDR3 length: 16 amino acids. The CDR3 DNA follows: TGTGCCAGCAGTGAGACTCATAGAAAAGGGTACACTGAAGCTTTCTTT. Translated, it gives CASSETHRKGYTEAFF.